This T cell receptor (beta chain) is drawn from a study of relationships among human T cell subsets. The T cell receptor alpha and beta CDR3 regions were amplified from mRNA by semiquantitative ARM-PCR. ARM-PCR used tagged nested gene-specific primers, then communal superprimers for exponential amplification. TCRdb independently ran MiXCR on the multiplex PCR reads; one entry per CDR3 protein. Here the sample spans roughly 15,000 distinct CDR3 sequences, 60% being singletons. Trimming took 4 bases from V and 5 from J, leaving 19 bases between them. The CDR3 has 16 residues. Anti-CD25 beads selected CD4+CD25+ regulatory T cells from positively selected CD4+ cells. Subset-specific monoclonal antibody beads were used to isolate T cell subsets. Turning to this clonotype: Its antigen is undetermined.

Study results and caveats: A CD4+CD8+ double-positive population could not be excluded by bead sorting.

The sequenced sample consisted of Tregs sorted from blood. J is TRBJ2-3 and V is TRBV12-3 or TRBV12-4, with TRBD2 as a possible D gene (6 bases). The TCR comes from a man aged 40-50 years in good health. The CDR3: CASSSLPGSSVDTQYF. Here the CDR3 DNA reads TGTGCCAGCAGTTCCCTCCCCGGGAGCAGCGTAGATACGCAGTATTTT.